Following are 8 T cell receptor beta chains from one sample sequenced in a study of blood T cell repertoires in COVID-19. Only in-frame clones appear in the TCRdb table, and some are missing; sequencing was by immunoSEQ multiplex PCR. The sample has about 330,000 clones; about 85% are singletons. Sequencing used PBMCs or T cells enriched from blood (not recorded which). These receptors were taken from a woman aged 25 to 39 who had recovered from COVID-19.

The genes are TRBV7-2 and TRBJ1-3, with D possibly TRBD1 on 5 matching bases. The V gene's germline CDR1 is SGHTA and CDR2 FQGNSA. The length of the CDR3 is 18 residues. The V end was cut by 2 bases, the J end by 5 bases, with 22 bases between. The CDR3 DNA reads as TGTGCCAGCAGCTTATCTCGGGTCGGGTCAGGGTCGAGAAACACCATATATTTT. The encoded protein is CASSLSRVGSGSRNTIYF.

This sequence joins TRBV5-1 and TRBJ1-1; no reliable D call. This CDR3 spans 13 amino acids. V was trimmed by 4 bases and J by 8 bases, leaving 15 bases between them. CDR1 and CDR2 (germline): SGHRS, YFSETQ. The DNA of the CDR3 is TGCGCCAGCAGCCTCCCGGAGGGTGTCGAAGCTTTCTTT. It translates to CASSLPEGVEAFF.

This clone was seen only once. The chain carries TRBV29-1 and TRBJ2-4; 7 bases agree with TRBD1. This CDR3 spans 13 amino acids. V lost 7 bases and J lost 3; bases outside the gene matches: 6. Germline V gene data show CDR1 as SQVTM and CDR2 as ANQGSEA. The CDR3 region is CSARDSHKNIQYF. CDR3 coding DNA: TGCAGCGCCCGGGACAGCCACAAAAACATTCAGTACTTC.

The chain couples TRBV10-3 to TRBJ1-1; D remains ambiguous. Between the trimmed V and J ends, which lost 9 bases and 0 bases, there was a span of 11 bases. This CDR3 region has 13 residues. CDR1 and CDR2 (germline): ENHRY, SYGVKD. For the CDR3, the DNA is TGTGCCATAACAGACACCATGAACACTGAAGCTTTCTTT. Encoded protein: CAITDTMNTEAFF.

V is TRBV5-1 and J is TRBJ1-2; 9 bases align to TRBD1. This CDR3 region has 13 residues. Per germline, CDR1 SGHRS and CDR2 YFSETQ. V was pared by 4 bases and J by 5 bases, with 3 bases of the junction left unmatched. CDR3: CASSQDRGYGYTF. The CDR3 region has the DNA TGCGCCAGCAGCCAGGACAGGGGATATGGCTACACCTTC.

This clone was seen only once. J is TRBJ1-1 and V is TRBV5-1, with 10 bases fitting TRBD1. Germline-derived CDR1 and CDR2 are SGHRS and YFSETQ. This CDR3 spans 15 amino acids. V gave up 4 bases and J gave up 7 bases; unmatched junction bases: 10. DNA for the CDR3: TGCGCCAGCAGCCATGCCGACAGGGGGCGCGGTGAAGCTTTCTTT. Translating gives CASSHADRGRGEAFF.

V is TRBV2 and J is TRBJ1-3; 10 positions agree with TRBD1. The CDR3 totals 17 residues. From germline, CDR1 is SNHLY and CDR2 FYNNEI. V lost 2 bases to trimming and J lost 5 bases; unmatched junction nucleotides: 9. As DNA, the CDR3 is TGTGCCAGCAGTGAACTGGTAGGGACAGGGGATAGAAACACCATATATTTT. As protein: CASSELVGTGDRNTIYF.

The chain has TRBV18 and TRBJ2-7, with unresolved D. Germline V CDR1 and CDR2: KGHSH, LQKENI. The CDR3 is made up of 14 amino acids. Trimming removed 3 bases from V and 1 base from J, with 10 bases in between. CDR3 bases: TGTGCCAGCTCACCGGCGGCAAAGTCCTACGAGCAGTACTTC. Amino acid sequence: CASSPAAKSYEQYF.